This T cell receptor beta chain stems from a study of neoadjuvant anti-PD-1 for oral cavity cancer. On the study more broadly: Patients without progression received a fourth nivolumab dose around day 43, then surgical resection on days 50-56.

Time point of the sample: after neoadjuvant nivolumab, at surgical resection. Patients had newly diagnosed, untreated stage II-IVA oral cavity squamous cell carcinoma. Germline lookup yields CDR1 SQVTM and CDR2 ANQGSEA. V lost 4 bases and J 2 bases, leaving 8 bases between the germline ends. This CDR3 spans 12 amino acids. Assay used: immunoSEQ multiplex PCR; TCRdb lists only in-frame clones, some missing. The data show approximately 16,000 clones, 35% to 40% seen once. This chain connects TRBV29-1 to TRBJ2-5; perhaps TRBD1 as D (5 bases). The sequence was collected from a person between 40 and 79 years old with oral cavity squamous cell carcinoma. The input for sequencing was tumor tissue, taken after nivolumab (anti-PD-1) treatment. The CDR3 spells CSVVRGQETQYF. The CDR3, as DNA: TGCAGCGTTGTTAGGGGACAAGAGACCCAGTACTTC.